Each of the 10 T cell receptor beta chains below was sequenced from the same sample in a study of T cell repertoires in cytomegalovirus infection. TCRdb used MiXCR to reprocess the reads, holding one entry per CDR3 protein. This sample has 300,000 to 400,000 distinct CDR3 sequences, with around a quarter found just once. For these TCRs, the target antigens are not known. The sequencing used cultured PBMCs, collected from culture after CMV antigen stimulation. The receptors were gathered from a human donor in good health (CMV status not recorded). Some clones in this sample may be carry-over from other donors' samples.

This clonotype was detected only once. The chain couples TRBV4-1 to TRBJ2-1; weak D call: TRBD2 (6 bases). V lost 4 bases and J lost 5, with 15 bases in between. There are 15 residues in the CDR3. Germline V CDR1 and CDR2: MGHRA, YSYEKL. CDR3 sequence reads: CASSPSGGDHNEQFF. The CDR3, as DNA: TGCGCCAGCAGCCCCTCCGGAGGGGACCACAATGAGCAGTTCTTC.

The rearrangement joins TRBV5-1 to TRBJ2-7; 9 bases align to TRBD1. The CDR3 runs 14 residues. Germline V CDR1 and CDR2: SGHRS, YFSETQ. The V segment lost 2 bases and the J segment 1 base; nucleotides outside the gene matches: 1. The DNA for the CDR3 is TGCGCCAGCAGCTTTGACAGGGGGTCCTACGAGCAGTACGTC. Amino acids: CASSFDRGSYEQYV.

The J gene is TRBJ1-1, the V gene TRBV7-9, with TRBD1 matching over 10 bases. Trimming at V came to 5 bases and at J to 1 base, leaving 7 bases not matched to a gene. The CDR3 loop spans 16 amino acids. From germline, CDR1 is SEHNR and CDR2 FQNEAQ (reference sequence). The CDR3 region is CASSPDRDRGNTEAFF. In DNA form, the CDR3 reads TGTGCCAGCAGCCCCGATCGGGACAGGGGGAACACTGAAGCTTTCTTT.

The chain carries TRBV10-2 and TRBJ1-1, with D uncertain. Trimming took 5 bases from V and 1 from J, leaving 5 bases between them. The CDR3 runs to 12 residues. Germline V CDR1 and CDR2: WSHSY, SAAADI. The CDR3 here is CASSPRNTEAFF. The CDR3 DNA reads TGCGCCAGCAGTCCTCGGAACACTGAAGCTTTCTTT.

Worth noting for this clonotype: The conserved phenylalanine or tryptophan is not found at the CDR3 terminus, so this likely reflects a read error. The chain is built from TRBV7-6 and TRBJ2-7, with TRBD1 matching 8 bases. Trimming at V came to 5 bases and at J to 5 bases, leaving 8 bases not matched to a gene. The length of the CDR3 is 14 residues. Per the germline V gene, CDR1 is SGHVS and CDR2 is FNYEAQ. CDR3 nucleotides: TGTGCCAGCAGCCCAGGACAGGGCAAAGACGAGCAGTACCTC. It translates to CASSPGQGKDEQYL.

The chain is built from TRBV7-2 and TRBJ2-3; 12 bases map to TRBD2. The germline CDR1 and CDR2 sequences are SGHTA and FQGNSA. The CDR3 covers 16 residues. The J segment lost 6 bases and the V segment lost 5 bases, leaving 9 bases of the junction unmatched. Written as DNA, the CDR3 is TGTGCCAGCAGCCGGACTAGCGGGATGGGGGATGATACGCAGTATTTT. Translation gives CASSRTSGMGDDTQYF.

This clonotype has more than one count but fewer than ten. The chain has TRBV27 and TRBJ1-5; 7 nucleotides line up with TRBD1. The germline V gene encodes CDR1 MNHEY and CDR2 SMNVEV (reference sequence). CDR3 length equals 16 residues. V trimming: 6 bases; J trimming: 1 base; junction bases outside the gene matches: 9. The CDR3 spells CASSRQGVQSNQPQHF. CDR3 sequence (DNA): TGTGCCAGCAGCCGACAGGGTGTACAGAGCAATCAGCCCCAGCATTTT.

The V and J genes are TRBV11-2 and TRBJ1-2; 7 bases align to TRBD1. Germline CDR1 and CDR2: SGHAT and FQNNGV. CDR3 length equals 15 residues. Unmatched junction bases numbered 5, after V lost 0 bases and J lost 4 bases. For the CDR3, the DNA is TGTGCCAGCAGCTTAGAAAGGGGGCGAGTCTATGGCTACACCTTC. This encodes CASSLERGRVYGYTF.

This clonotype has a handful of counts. The CDR3 DNA sequence: TGTGCCAGCAGCCCGCCTCAGACTAGTTACAATGAGCAGTTCTTC. This sequence encodes CASSPPQTSYNEQFF. V gene TRBV7-8 combines with J gene TRBJ2-1; TRBD2 is a possible D gene (6 bases). V was clipped by 5 bases and J by 4 bases, with 15 bases between them. The CDR3 extends over 15 amino acids. Germline V gives CDR1 SGHVS, CDR2 FQNEAQ.

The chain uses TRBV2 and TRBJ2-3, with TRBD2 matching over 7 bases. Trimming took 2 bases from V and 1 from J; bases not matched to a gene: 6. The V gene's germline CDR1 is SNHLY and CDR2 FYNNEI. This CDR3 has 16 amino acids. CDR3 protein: CASSETERGGTDTQYF. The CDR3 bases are TGTGCCAGCAGTGAAACGGAGCGGGGAGGCACAGATACGCAGTATTTT. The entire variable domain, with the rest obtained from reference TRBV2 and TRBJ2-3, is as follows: EPEVTQTPSHQVTQMGQEVILRCVPISNHLYFYWYRQILGQKVEFLVSFYNNEISEKSEIFDDQFSVERPDGSNFTLKIRSTKLEDSAMYFCASSETERGGTDTQYFGPGTRLTVL.